The 21 T cell receptor beta chains below were found in one sample sequenced in a study of cytomegalovirus exposure and HLA in healthy donors (dated by TCRdb to about 2017). The library was produced with the immunoSEQ multiplex PCR assay. The multiplex PCR relied on a mix of 60 forward primers for TCR Vbeta segments and 13 reverse primers for TCR Jbeta segments. TCRdb limited this immuneACCESS table to in-frame rearrangements with V and J called. A share of clones is missing; checked studies link under half to unresolved V genes, and the rest is unexplained. In this sample the table shows about 220,000 clones, about 80% of which occur a single time. The top ten clones comprise over 0.55% of the sample. Sequencing used PBMCs. These receptors were taken from a man aged 18 to 30 in good health and CMV-seronegative.

This chain uses TRBV6-5 with TRBJ2-2; a weak D match, TRBD2 (7 bases). V lost 2 bases and J 3 bases, leaving 13 bases between the germline ends. Germline V CDR1 and CDR2: MNHEY, SVGAGI. The CDR3 spans 16 residues. CDR3 bases: TGTGCCAGCAGTTACCTGGGGGGGGCGGACACCGGGGAGCTGTTTTTT. It specifies CASSYLGGADTGELFF.

This clone was found a few times. The chain employs TRBV7-9 and TRBJ2-1, with D possibly being TRBD2 (5 bases). The V gene's germline CDR1 is SEHNR and CDR2 FQNEAQ (reference sequence). Trimming took 5 bases from V and 7 from J, leaving 18 bases between them. CDR3 size: 15 residues. Here the CDR3 DNA reads TGTGCCAGCAGCACCTGGACTGACCCCCTGAATGAGCAGTTCTTC. It specifies CASSTWTDPLNEQFF.

The chain links TRBV28 to TRBJ1-1; TRBD1 matches 8 bases. V was clipped by 2 bases and J by 12 bases; unmatched bases: 5. The CDR3 contains 12 residues. Germline V gene sequence: CDR1 MDHEN, CDR2 SYDVKM. The DNA for the CDR3 is TGTGCCAGCAGTTTACGGACAGGGAGAACTTTCTTT. This sequence encodes CASSLRTGRTFF. Together with reference TRBV28 and TRBJ1-1, the CDR3 gives the full variable domain: DVKVTQSSRYLVKRTGEKVFLECVQDMDHENMFWYRQDPGLGLRLIYFSYDVKMKEKGDIPEGYSVSREKKERFSLILESASTNQTSMYLCASSLRTGRTFFGQGTRLTVV.

The chain combines TRBV19 with TRBJ1-2, with 7 bases fitting TRBD1. This CDR3 has 16 amino acids. Germline loops: CDR1 LNHDA, CDR2 SQIVND (reference sequence). The J segment lost 8 bases and the V segment lost 0 bases, leaving 12 bases of the junction unmatched. CDR3 nucleotide sequence: TGTGCCAGTAGTATAGATCTTGGAGGGGGCGCGAAAGGCTACACCTTC. Its translation is CASSIDLGGGAKGYTF.

The CDR3 is CSVAPGDNMGTPITDTQYF. CDR3 DNA sequence: TGCAGCGTTGCCCCAGGGGATAACATGGGGACCCCTATCACAGATACGCAGTATTTT. This chain links TRBV29-1 with TRBJ2-3, with a weak D call TRBD1 (6 bases). Germline V gives CDR1 SQVTM, CDR2 ANQGSEA. V was cut by 4 bases and J by 2 bases, with 28 bases left in between. The CDR3 consists of 19 residues.

This clone was recorded a few times. This chain joins TRBV6-1 and TRBJ1-1; no definite D call. The length of the CDR3 is 13 residues. V dropped 6 bases and J dropped 0 bases, with 8 bases sitting between them. The germline CDR1 and CDR2 sequences are MNHNS and SASEGT. DNA of the CDR3: TGTGCCAGCAGAAGACATGTGAACACTGAAGCTTTCTTT. This translates into CASRRHVNTEAFF.

V gene TRBV27 combines with J gene TRBJ2-1, with D maybe TRBD2 (5 bases). Trimming shortened V by 7 bases and J by 3 bases, and 7 bases separated the two germline ends. The CDR3 extends over 12 amino acids. In germline, CDR1 is MNHEY, CDR2 SMNVEV (reference sequence). CDR3 bases: TGTGCCAGCAAGACTAACTACAATGAGCAGTTCTTC. Translated: CASKTNYNEQFF.

The CDR3 DNA follows: TGCAGCGTGGCCCTCTTGGGGCCACTGAACACTGAAGCTTTCTTT. It encodes CSVALLGPLNTEAFF. The V gene is TRBV29-1, the J gene TRBJ1-1; TRBD1 is a possible D gene (5 bases). This CDR3 has 15 amino acids. Trimming removed 6 bases from V and 0 bases from J, with 17 bases in between. The germline V gene has CDR1 SQVTM and CDR2 ANQGSEA.

The chain carries TRBV9 and TRBJ2-1; possibly TRBD1 for D (6 bases). Trimming pared 3 bases from V and 8 bases from J, leaving 24 bases between. The CDR3 runs to 17 residues. Germline values: CDR1 SGDLS, CDR2 YYNGEE. For the CDR3, the DNA is TGTGCCAGCAGCGGTATACAGGGTTTTCGGAGTGGAGATGAGCAGTTCTTC. Protein sequence: CASSGIQGFRSGDEQFF.

A remark on this clone: The junction departs from the called germline gene at one end, perhaps through a read error. This chain joins TRBV7-9 and TRBJ2-7, with unresolved D. The germline V gene encodes CDR1 SEHNR and CDR2 FQNEAQ (reference sequence). This CDR3 region has 12 residues. The CDR3 sequence: CSSSSQNYEQYF. CDR3 bases: TGTTCCAGCAGCTCCCAAAACTACGAGCAGTACTTC.

The chain links TRBV29-1 to TRBJ2-5; 8 bases match TRBD1. The J call is in doubt because the DNA end fits TRBJ2-7 better. The CDR3 is made up of 12 amino acids. CDR1 is SQVTM, CDR2 ANQGSEA, per germline. CDR3 in amino acids: CSVGTGYYEQYF. As DNA, the CDR3 is TGCAGCGTCGGGACAGGATACTACGAGCAGTACTTC.

This clone was seen only a few times. This sequence joins TRBV6-1 and TRBJ2-5; D might be TRBD1 (6 bases). Germline-derived CDR1 and CDR2 are MNHNS and SASEGT. V lost 0 bases and J 5 bases, leaving 16 bases between the germline ends. This CDR3 is 16 amino acids long. The CDR3 here is CASSEAYGTTGETQYF. The CDR3 nucleotides read TGTGCCAGCAGTGAAGCTTATGGGACAACGGGCGAGACCCAGTACTTC.

The chain carries TRBV11-3 and TRBJ2-1; 7 nucleotides align to TRBD1. Germline-derived CDR1 and CDR2 are SGHNT and YENEEA. With V trimmed by 1 base and J by 10 bases, 7 bases remained unmatched. CDR3 size: 14 residues. The DNA of the CDR3 is TGTGCCAGCAGCTTAGGGACAGGAATGGAGGAGCAGTTCTTC. Protein sequence: CASSLGTGMEEQFF.

This chain connects TRBV7-6 to TRBJ2-3, with 8 bases identical to TRBD1. V shed 5 bases, J shed 4 bases, and the junction held 8 bases outside the gene matches. The CDR3 is 15 amino acids. Germline V gene lookup returns CDR1 SGHVS and CDR2 FNYEAQ. CDR3 in amino acids: CASSEGQGRSDTQYF. The CDR3, as DNA: TGTGCCAGCAGCGAAGGACAGGGTCGGTCAGATACGCAGTATTTT.

For the CDR3, the DNA is TGTGCCAGCTCCCTGCCAGGTGGAAGCACAGATACGCAGTATTTT. This translates into CASSLPGGSTDTQYF. This chain joins TRBV19 and TRBJ2-3; the D is unclear. Germline V gene sequence: CDR1 LNHDA, CDR2 SQIVND (reference sequence). There are 15 residues in the CDR3. V lost 9 bases, J lost 0 bases, and 16 bases lay in between.

The chain joins TRBV7-6 to TRBJ2-7; 7 nucleotides agree with TRBD2. After removal of 5 bases from V and 0 bases from J, the junction contained 7 bases not matched to a gene. Germline CDR1 SGHVS, CDR2 FNYEAQ. The CDR3 is 15 residues long. The CDR3 nucleotides are TGTGCCAGCAGCCCAATTGGGGGGGTCTCCTACGAGCAGTACTTC. Its protein is CASSPIGGVSYEQYF.

This clone was picked up one time. The rearrangement uses TRBV19 and TRBJ2-7; 8 bases match TRBD2. Trimming at V came to 3 bases and at J to 5 bases, leaving 12 bases not matched to a gene. Per germline, CDR1 LNHDA and CDR2 SQIVND (reference sequence). This CDR3 has 16 amino acids. For the CDR3, the DNA is TGTGCCAGTAGTATCACGAGGGAGCGGGAGTTCGACGAGCAGTACTTC. The encoded protein is CASSITREREFDEQYF.

Regarding this clone: At one end the junction does not follow the germline gene, possibly because of a read error. The gene calls are TRBV7-9 and TRBJ1-1, with 10 nucleotides matching TRBD1. The length of the CDR3 is 15 residues. The germline gives CDR1 SEHNR, CDR2 FQNEAQ (reference sequence). In DNA, the CDR3 is TGTTCCAGCAGCCTTGACAGGGGGCGAGTCACTGAAGCTTTCTTT. Amino acid sequence: CSSSLDRGRVTEAFF.

The genes are TRBV19 and TRBJ2-7; 7 bases line up with TRBD1. After removal of 4 bases from V and 7 bases from J, the junction contained 19 bases not matched to a gene. The germline V gene encodes CDR1 LNHDA and CDR2 SQIVND (reference sequence). CDR3 length: 17 amino acids. The CDR3 loop reads CASSKDVRKGQIWEQYF. The CDR3 coding sequence is TGTGCCAGTAGTAAAGACGTAAGAAAGGGACAGATCTGGGAGCAGTACTTC.

Notes on this clone: Because the CDR3's place on the DNA is in doubt, the DNA is left out and the CDR3 is given as listed by TCRdb. The V gene is TRBV27, the J gene TRBJ2-3; the DNA was not used to check the table's D call, TRBD2. The CDR3 length equals 15 residues, ends included. Germline-derived CDR1 and CDR2 are MNHEY and SMNVEV (reference sequence). The CDR3: CASSLLLSSTDTQYF.

In the case of this clone: In the same sample, other DNA sequences code for this CDR3. The rearrangement uses TRBV5-1 and TRBJ2-1, with a possible D match to TRBD1 (6 bases). Germline CDR1 SGHRS, CDR2 YFSETQ. V lost 2 bases, J lost 2 bases, and 8 bases lay in between. The CDR3 contains 14 residues. CDR3 residues: CASSFSGAYNEQFF. CDR3 coding DNA: TGCGCCAGCAGCTTTTCAGGGGCCTACAATGAGCAGTTCTTC.